This is a list of T cell receptor beta chains from one sample in a study of shared clonotypes between healthy human individuals. Method: immunoSEQ multiplex PCR; TCRdb's copy keeps in-frame clones and lacks some. The table has 2 million to 2.5 million clones, 95% seen once. The material sequenced was naive CD4+ T cells sorted from blood. The receptor set was obtained from a man aged 18-30 years in good health. Each CDR3 is given with its conserved first and last residue. Fields, in order: D gene, J gene, clone size, V gene, CDR3 protein, CDR3 DNA. The D gene is left open where the match is weak. Rows may omit the clone size; those that give it use once, few, many or a size class.

NA	TRBJ1-6	NA	TRBV6-6	CASSSPSPLHF	TGTGCCAGCAGTAGCCCTTCACCCCTCCACTTT
TRBD1	TRBJ2-2	NA	TRBV6-5	CASRRDRDTGELFF	TGTGCCAGCAGAAGGGACAGAGACACCGGGGAGCTGTTTTTT
NA	TRBJ1-5	NA	TRBV7-2	CASSLGGAVHLPQHF	TGTGCCAGCAGCTTAGGGGGGGCAGTCCATCTACCCCAGCATTTT
NA	TRBJ1-6	NA	TRBV7-9	CASSLEERVVGKSPLHF	TGTGCCAGCAGCTTAGAGGAGAGGGTGGTAGGGAAATCACCCCTCCACTTT
NA	TRBJ2-1	NA	TRBV12-5	CASGLVPSTERTVSYNEQFF	TGTGCTAGTGGTTTGGTACCTTCCACCGAGCGGACTGTCTCCTACAATGAGCAGTTCTTC
NA	TRBJ2-1	NA	TRBV4-3	CASSRKRDNEQFF	TGCGCCAGCAGCCGGAAGCGGGACAATGAGCAGTTCTTC
NA	TRBJ2-7	NA	TRBV6-1	CASSATDSSYEQYF	TGTGCCAGCAGCGCGACTGATAGCTCCTACGAGCAGTACTTC
NA	TRBJ1-1	NA	TRBV5-4	CASSLTGRGNTEAFF	TGTGCCAGCAGCTTAACAGGGAGGGGGAACACTGAAGCTTTCTTT
NA	TRBJ2-6	NA	TRBV4-1	CASSQDRGATSSGANVLTF	TGCGCCAGCAGCCAAGATCGAGGGGCGACGAGCTCTGGGGCCAACGTCCTGACTTTC
TRBD1	TRBJ2-1	NA	TRBV5-4	CASSLDRGEVYNEQFF	TGTGCCAGCAGCTTGGACAGGGGCGAGGTTTACAATGAGCAGTTCTTC
NA	TRBJ2-1	NA	TRBV5-1	CASSSDSVNEQFF	TGCGCCAGCAGCTCGGACTCCGTCAATGAGCAGTTCTTC
NA	TRBJ2-1	once	TRBV7-2	CASSLATGNNEQFF	TGTGCCAGCAGCTTAGCGACGGGGAACAATGAGCAGTTCTTC
NA	TRBJ1-6	NA	TRBV7-9	CASSFEGNSPLHF	TGTGCCAGCAGCTTTGAGGGGAATTCACCCCTCCACTTT
NA	TRBJ1-2	NA	TRBV28	CASSSPGQAGYTF	TGTGCCAGCAGTTCGCCGGGGCAGGCCGGCTACACCTTC
NA	TRBJ2-3	NA	TRBV30	CAWSKVGRDTQYF	TGTGCCTGGAGTAAGGTGGGGAGGGATACGCAGTATTTT
NA	TRBJ1-1	few	TRBV9	CASSVAGDTEAFF	TGTGCCAGCAGCGTAGCTGGGGACACTGAAGCTTTCTTT
NA	TRBJ2-5	NA	TRBV5-6	CASSLGGAAAGPYQETQYF	TGTGCCAGCAGCTTGGGAGGGGCTGCGGCAGGCCCGTACCAAGAGACCCAGTACTTC
TRBD1	TRBJ1-2	few	TRBV6-6	CASSLQGAGGYTF	TGTGCCAGCAGTTTACAGGGGGCAGGTGGCTACACCTTC
TRBD1	TRBJ2-6	NA	TRBV25-1	CASSGSTGGPGANVLTF	TGTGCCAGCAGTGGAAGTACAGGGGGCCCTGGGGCCAACGTCCTGACTTTC
NA	TRBJ1-1	NA	TRBV10-1	CASSEGTVNTEAFF	TGCGCCAGCAGTGAGGGGACGGTGAACACTGAAGCTTTCTTT
NA	TRBJ2-5	NA	TRBV5-1	CASSLEGYWETQYF	TGCGCCAGCAGCTTGGAGGGGTACTGGGAGACCCAGTACTTC
NA	TRBJ2-3	NA	TRBV9	CASSVLGLATDTQYF	TGTGCCAGCAGCGTACTGGGACTCGCCACAGATACGCAGTATTTT
NA	TRBJ2-5	NA	TRBV18	CASSPPGPPRGETQYF	TGTGCCAGCTCACCACCGGGACCCCCAAGAGGAGAGACCCAGTACTTC
NA	TRBJ2-7	NA	TRBV5-1	CASSLGAGPAYEQYF	TGCGCCAGCAGCTTGGGGGCAGGGCCGGCCTACGAGCAGTACTTC
TRBD2	TRBJ2-1	once	TRBV6-1	CASSEREYNEQFF	TGTGCCAGCAGTGAGCGGGAGTACAATGAGCAGTTCTTC
TRBD1	TRBJ1-4	NA	TRBV7-2	CASSLGPGGGKLFF	TGTGCCAGCAGCCTCGGACCAGGGGGGGGAAAACTGTTTTTT
NA	TRBJ1-5	NA	TRBV19	CASSIGGKSNQPQHF	TGTGCCAGTAGTATTGGCGGAAAGAGCAATCAGCCCCAGCATTTT
NA	TRBJ2-7	once	TRBV5-1	CASSLGTATYEQYF	TGCGCCAGCAGCTTGGGGACAGCGACCTACGAGCAGTACTTC